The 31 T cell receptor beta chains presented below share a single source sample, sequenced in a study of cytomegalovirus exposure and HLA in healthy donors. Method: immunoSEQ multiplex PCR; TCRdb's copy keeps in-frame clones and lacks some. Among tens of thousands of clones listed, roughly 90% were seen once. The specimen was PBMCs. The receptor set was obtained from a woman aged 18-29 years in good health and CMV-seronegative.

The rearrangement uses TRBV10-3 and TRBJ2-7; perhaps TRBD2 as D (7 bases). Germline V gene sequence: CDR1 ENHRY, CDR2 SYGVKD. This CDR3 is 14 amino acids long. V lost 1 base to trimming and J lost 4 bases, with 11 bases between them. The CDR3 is CAISEWGGDYEQYF. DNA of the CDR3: TGTGCCATCAGTGAGTGGGGGGGCGATTACGAGCAGTACTTC.

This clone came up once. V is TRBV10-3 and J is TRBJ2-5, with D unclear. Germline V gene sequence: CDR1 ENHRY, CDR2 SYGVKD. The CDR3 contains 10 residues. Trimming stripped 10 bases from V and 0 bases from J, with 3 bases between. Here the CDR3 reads CATYQETQYF. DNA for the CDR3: TGTGCCACGTACCAAGAGACCCAGTACTTC.

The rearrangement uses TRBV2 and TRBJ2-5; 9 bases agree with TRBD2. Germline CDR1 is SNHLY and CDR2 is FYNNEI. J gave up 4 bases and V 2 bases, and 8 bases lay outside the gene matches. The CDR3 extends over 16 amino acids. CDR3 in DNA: TGTGCCAGCAGTGAATTGGCGGGGGGGGTCCGAGAGACCCAGTACTTC. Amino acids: CASSELAGGVRETQYF.

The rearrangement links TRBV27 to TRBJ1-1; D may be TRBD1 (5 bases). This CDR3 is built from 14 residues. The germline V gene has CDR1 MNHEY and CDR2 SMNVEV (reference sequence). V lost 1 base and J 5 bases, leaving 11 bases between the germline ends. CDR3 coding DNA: TGTGCCAGCAGTTTATGGCAGGGAAGAACTGAAGCTTTCTTT. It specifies CASSLWQGRTEAFF.

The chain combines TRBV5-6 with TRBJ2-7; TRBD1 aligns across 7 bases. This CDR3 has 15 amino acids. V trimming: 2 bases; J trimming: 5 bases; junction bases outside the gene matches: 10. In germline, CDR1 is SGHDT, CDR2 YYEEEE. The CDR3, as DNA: TGTGCCAGCAGCTTTGTCCGACAGGGTAGGGACGAGCAGTACTTC. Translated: CASSFVRQGRDEQYF.

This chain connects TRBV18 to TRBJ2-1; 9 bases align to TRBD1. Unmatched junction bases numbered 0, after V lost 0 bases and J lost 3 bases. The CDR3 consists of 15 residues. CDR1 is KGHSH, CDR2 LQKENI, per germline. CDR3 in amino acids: CASSPPGQGYNEQFF. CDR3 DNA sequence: TGTGCCAGCTCACCACCGGGACAGGGCTACAATGAGCAGTTCTTC. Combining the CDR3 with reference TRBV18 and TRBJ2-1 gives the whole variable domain NAGVMQNPRHLVRRRGQEARLRCSPMKGHSHVYWYRQLPEEGLKFMVYLQKENIIDESGMPKERFSAEFPKEGPSILRIQQVVRGDSAAYFCASSPPGQGYNEQFFGPGTRLTVL.

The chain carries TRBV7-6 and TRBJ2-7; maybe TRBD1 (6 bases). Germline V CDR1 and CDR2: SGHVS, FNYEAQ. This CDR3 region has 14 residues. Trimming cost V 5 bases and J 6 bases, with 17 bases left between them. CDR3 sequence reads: CASSAARGTGEQYF. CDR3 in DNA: TGTGCCAGCAGCGCCGCCAGGGGCACTGGCGAGCAGTACTTC.

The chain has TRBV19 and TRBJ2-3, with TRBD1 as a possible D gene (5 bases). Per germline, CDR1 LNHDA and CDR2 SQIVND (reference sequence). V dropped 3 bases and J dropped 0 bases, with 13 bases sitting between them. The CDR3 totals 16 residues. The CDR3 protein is CASSIGQGFSTDTQYF. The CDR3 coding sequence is TGTGCCAGTAGTATTGGGCAGGGCTTTAGCACAGATACGCAGTATTTT.

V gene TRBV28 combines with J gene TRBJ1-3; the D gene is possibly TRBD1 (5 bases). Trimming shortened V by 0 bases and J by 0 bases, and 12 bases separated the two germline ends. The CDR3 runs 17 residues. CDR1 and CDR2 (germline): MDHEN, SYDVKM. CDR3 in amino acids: CASSLWEGTDSGNTIYF. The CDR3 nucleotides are TGTGCCAGCAGTTTATGGGAGGGGACCGACTCTGGAAACACCATATATTTT.

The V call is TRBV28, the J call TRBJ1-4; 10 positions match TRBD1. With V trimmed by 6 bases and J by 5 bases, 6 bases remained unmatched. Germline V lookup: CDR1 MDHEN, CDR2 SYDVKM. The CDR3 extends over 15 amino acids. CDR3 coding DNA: TGTGCCAGCAGGTTGGGACAGGGGAGGAATGAAAAACTGTTTTTT. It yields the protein CASRLGQGRNEKLFF.

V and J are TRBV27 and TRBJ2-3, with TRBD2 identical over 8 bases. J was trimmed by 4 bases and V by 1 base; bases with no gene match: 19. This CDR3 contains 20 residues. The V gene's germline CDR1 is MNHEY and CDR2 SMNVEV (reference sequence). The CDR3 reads CASSLFLTQAGVGKSDTQYF. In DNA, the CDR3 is TGTGCCAGCAGTTTATTCCTTACTCAAGCGGGAGTAGGGAAGTCAGATACGCAGTATTTT.

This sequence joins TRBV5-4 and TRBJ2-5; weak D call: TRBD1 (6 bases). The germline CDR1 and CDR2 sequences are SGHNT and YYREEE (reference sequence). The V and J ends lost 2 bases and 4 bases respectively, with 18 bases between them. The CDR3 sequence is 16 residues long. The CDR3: CASSFLEGGGGETQYF. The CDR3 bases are TGTGCCAGCAGCTTCCTAGAGGGTGGGGGCGGAGAGACCCAGTACTTC.

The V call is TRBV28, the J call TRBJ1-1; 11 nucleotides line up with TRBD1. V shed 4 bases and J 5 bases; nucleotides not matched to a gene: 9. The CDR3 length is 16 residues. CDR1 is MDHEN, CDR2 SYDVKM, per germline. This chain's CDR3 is CASSWTGTGGRTEAFF. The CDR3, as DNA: TGTGCCAGCAGTTGGACCGGGACAGGGGGTCGAACTGAAGCTTTCTTT.

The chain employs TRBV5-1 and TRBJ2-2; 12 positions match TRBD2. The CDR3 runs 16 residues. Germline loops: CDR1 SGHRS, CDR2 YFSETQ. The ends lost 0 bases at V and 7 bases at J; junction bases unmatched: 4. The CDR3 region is CASSLASGRANGELFF. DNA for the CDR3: TGCGCCAGCAGCTTGGCTAGCGGGAGGGCCAACGGGGAGCTGTTTTTT.

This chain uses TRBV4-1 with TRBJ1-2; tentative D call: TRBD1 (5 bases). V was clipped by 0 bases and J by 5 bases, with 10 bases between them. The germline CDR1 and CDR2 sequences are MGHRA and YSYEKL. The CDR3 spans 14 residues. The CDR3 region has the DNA TGCGCCAGCAGCCAAGATTCAGGGATTTATGGCTACACCTTC. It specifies CASSQDSGIYGYTF.

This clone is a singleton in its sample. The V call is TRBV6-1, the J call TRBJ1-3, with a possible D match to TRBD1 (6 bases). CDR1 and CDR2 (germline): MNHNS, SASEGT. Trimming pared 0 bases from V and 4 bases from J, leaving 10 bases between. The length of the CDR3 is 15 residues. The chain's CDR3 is CASSEAQGIGNTIYF. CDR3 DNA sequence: TGTGCCAGCAGTGAAGCACAGGGAATAGGAAACACCATATATTTT.

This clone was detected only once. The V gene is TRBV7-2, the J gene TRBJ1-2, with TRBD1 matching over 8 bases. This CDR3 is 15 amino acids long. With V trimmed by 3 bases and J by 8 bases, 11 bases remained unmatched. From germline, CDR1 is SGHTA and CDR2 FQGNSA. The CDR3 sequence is CASSLNSGQVLGYTF. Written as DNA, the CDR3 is TGTGCCAGCAGCTTGAATTCGGGACAGGTCTTGGGCTACACCTTC.

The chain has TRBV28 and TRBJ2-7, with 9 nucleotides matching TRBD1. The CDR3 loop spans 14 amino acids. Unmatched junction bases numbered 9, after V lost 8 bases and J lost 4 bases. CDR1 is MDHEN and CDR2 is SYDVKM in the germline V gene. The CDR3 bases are TGTGCCAGCGGGAGGGGACAGGGTCTATACGAGCAGTACTTC. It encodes CASGRGQGLYEQYF.

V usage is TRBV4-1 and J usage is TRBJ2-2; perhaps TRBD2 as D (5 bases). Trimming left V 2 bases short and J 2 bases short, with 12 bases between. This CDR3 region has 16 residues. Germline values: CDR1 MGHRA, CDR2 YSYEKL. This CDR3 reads CASSQFERSNTGELFF. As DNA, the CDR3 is TGCGCCAGCAGCCAATTCGAGCGGTCTAACACCGGGGAGCTGTTTTTT.

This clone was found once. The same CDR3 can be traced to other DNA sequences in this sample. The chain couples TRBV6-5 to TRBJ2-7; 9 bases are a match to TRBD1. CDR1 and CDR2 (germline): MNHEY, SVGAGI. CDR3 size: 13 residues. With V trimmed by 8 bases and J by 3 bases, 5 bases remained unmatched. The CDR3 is CASSRDRDYEQYF. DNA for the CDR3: TGTGCCAGCTCCAGGGACAGGGACTACGAGCAGTACTTC.

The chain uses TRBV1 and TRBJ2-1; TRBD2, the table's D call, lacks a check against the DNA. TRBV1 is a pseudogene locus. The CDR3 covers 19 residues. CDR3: CTSSRIRTSGRVRYNEQFF. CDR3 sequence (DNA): TGCACCAGCAGCCGTATTAGGACTAGCGGGAGGGTCCGCTACAATGAGCAGTTCTTC.

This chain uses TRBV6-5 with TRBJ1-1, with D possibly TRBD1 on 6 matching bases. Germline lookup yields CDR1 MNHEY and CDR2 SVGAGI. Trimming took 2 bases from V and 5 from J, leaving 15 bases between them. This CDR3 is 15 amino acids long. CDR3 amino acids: CASSYANRVGTEAFF. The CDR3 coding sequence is TGTGCCAGCAGTTACGCGAACAGGGTTGGGACTGAAGCTTTCTTT.

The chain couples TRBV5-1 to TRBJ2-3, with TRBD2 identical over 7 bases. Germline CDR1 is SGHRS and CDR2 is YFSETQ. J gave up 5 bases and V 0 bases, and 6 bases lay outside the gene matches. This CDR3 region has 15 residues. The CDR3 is CASSLVAGELDTQYF. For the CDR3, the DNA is TGCGCCAGCAGCTTGGTTGCGGGAGAGCTAGATACGCAGTATTTT. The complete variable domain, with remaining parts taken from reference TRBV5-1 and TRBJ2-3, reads KAGVTQTPRYLIKTRGQQVTLSCSPISGHRSVSWYQQTPGQGLQFLFEYFSETQRNKGNFPGRFSGRQFSNSRSEMNVSTLELGDSALYLCASSLVAGELDTQYFGPGTRLTVL.

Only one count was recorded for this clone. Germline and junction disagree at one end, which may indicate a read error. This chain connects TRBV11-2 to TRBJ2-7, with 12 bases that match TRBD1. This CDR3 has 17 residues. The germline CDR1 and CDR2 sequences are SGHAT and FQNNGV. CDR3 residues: CASSLDRGTGGLYEQYF. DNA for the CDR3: TGTGCCAGCAGTTTAGACCGAGGGACAGGGGGCCTCTACGAGCAGTACTTC.

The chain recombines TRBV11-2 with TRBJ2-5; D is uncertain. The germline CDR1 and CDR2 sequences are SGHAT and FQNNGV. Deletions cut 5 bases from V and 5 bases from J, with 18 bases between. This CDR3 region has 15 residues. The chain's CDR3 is CASSPLWSTWETQYF. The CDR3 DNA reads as TGTGCCAGCAGCCCCCTCTGGTCCACATGGGAGACCCAGTACTTC.

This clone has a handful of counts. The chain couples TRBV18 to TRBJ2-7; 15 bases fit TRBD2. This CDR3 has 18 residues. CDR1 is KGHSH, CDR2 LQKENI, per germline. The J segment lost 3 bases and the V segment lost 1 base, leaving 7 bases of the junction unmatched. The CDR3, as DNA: TGTGCCAGCTCACCACTCCCCCGGACTAGCGGGAGGGGCTACGAGCAGTACTTC. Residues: CASSPLPRTSGRGYEQYF.

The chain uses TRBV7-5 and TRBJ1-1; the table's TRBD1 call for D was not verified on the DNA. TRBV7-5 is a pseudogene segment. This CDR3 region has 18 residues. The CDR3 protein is CVRSLGRPPGVGNTEAFF. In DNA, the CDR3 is TGTGTCAGAAGCTTAGGGCGCCCCCCAGGGGTCGGGAACACTGAAGCTTTCTTT.

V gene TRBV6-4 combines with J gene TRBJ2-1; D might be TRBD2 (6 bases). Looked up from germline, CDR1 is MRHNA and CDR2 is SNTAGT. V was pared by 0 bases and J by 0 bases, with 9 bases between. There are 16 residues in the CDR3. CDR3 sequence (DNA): TGTGCCAGCAGTGACTCTTGGAGGGGCTCCTACAATGAGCAGTTCTTC. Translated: CASSDSWRGSYNEQFF.

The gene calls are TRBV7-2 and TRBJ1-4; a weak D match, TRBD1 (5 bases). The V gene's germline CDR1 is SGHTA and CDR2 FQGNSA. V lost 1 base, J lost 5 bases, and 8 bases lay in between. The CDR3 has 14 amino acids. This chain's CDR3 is CASSLGGGNEKLFF. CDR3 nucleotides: TGTGCCAGCAGCTTAGGTGGGGGGAATGAAAAACTGTTTTTT.

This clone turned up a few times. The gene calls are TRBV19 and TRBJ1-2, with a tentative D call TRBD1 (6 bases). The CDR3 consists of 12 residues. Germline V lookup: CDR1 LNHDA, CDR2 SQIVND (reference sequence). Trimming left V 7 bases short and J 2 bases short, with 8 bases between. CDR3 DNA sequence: TGTGCCAGTACCGGACAGAACTATGGCTACACCTTC. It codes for CASTGQNYGYTF.

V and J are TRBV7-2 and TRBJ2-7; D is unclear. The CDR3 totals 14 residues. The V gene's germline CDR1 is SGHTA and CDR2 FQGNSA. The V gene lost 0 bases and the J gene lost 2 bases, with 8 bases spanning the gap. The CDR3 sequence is CASSLAGGTYEQYF. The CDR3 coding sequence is TGTGCCAGCAGCTTAGCTGGCGGTACCTACGAGCAGTACTTC.